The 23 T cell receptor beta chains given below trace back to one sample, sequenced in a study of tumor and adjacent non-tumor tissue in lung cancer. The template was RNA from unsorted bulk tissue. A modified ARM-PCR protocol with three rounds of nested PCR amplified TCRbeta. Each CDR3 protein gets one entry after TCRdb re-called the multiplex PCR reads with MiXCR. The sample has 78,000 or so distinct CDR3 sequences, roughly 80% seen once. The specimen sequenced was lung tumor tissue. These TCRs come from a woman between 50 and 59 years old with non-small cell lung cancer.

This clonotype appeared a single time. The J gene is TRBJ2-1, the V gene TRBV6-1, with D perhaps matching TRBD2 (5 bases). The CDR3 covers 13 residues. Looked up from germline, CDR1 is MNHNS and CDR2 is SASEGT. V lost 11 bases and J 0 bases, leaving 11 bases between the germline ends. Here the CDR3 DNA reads TGTGCCGCGCATGGGAGCTCCTACAATGAGCAGTTCTTC. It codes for CAAHGSSYNEQFF.

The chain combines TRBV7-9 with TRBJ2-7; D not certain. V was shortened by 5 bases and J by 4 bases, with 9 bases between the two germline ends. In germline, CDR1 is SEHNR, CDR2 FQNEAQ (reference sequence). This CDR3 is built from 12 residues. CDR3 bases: TGTGCCAGCAGCGGAAGGGTGTACGAGCAGTACTTC. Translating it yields CASSGRVYEQYF.

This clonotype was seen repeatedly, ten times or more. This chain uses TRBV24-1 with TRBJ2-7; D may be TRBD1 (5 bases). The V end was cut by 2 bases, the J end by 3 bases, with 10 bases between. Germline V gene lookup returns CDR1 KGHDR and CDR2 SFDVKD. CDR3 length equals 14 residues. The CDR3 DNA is TGTGCCACCAGTGATTCCCGACAGTTCTACGAGCAGTACTTC. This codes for CATSDSRQFYEQYF.

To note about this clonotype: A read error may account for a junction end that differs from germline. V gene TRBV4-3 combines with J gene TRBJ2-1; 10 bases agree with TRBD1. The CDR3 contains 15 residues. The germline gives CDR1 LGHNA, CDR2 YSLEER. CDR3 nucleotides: TGCGCCAGCAACCAAGACAGGGGGCTAAGGAATGAGCAGTTATTC. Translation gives CASNQDRGLRNEQLF.

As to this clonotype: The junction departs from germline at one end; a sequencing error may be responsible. The CDR3 sequence is CASSFAPSSYNEQFF. CDR3 DNA: TGTGCAAGCAGCTTTGCCCCGAGCTCCTACAATGAGCAGTTCTTC. The chain recombines TRBV7-3 with TRBJ2-1; D not certain. Germline values: CDR1 SGHTA, CDR2 FQGTGA. The CDR3 has 15 amino acids.

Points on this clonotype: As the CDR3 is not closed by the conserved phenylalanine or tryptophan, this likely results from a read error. CDR3 DNA sequence: TGTGCCAGCAGCCAAGATACAGCAGGGGGTAACTACGGCTACACCCTC. Translating it yields CASSQDTAGGNYGYTL. V is TRBV4-2 and J is TRBJ1-2, with 7 bases matching TRBD1. There are 16 residues in the CDR3. Per germline, CDR1 LGHNA and CDR2 YNFKEQ.

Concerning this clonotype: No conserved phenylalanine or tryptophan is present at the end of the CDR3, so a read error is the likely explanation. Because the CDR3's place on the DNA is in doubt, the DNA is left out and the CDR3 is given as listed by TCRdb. The CDR3 sequence is CASKSLTGSFVDEKFL. The V and J genes are TRBV6-1 and TRBJ2-1; whether TRBD1, the table's D call, matches the DNA was not checked. Germline CDR1 reads MNHNS; CDR2 reads SASEGT. The CDR3 sequence runs 16 residues, both termini included.

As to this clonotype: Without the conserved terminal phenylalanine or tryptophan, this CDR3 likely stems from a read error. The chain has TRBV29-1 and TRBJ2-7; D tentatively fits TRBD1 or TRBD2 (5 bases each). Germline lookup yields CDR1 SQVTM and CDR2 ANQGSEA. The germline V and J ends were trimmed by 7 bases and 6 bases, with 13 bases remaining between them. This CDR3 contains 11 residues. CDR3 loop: CSGRIGAEQYY. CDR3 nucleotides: TGCAGCGGGAGGATAGGGGCCGAGCAGTACTAC.

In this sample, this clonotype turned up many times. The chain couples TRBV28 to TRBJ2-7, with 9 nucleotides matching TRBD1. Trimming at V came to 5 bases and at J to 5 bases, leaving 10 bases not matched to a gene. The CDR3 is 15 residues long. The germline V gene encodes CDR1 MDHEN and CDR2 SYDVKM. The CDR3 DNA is TGTGCCAGCAGTCCTACGGACAGGGGTAGCGACGAGCAGTACTTC. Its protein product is CASSPTDRGSDEQYF.

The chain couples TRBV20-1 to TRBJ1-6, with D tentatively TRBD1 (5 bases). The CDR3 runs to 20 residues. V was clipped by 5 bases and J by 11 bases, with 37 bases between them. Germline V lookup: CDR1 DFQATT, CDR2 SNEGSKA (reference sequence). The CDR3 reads CSARRIGVVCRAEQGPPLHF. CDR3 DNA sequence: TGCAGTGCTCGACGCATTGGGGTCGTGTGTCGGGCGGAGCAGGGACCACCCCTCCACTTT.

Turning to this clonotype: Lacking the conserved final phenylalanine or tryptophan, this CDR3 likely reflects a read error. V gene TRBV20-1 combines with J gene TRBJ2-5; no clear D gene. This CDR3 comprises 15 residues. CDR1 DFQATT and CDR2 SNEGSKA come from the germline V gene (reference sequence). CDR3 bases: TGCAGTGATAGAGATTTTTCGACAATCCAAGAGACCCAGTACTCC. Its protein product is CSDRDFSTIQETQYS.

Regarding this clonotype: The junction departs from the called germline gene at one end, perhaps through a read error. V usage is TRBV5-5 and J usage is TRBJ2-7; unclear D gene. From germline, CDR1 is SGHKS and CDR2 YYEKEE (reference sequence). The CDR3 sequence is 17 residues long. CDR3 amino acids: CASSLAPGEGVTYEQYF. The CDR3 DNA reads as TGTGCCAGCAGCTTGGCACCCGGCGAAGGTGTAACCTACGAGCAGTATTTC.

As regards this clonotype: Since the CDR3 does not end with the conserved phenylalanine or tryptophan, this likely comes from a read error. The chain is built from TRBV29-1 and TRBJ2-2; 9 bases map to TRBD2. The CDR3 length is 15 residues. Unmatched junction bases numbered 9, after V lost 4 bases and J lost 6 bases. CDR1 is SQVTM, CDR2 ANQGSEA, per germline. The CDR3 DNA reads TGCAGCGTTGTTATCCTGGCGGGAGGGGCCGGGGAGCTGTTTCTT. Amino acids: CSVVILAGGAGELFL.

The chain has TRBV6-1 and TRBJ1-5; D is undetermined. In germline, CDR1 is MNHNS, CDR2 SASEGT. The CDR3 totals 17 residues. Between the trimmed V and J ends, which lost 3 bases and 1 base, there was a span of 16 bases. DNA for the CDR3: TGTGCCAGCAGTGATTTCCAGAACACCTACAGCAATCAGCCCCAGCATTTT. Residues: CASSDFQNTYSNQPQHF.

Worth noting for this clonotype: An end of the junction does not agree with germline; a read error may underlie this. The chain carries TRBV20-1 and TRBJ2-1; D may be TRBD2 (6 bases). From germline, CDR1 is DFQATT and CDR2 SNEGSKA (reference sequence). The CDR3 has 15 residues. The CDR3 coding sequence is TGCAGTGCTGGACATAGCGGTCTCTCCTACAATGATCAGTTCTTC. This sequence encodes CSAGHSGLSYNDQFF.

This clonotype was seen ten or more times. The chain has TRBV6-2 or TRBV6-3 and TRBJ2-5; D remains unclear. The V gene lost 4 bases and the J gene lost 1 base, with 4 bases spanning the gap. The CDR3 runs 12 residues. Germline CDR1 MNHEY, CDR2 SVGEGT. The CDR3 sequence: CASSLIQETQYF. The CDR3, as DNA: TGTGCCAGCAGTTTGATCCAAGAGACCCAGTACTTC.

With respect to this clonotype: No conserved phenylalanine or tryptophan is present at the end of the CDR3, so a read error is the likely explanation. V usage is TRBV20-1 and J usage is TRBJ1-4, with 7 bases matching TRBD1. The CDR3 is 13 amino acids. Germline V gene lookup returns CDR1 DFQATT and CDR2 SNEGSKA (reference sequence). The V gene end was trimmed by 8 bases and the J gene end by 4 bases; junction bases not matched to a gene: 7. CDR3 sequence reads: CSSRTGLNEKLFC. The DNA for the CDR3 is TGCAGTTCGAGGACAGGTCTTAATGAAAAACTGTTTTGT.

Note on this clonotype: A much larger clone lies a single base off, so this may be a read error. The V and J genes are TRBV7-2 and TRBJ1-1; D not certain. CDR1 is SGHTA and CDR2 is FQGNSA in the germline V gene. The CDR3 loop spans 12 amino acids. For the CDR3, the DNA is TGTGTCAGCAGCTCCGTATACACTGAAGCTTTCTTT. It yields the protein CVSSSVYTEAFF. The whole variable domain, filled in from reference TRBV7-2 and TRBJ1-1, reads GAGVSQSPSNKVTEKGKDVELRCDPISGHTALYWYRQSLGQGLEFLIYFQGNSAPDKSGLPSDRFSAERTGGSVSTLTIQRTQQEDSAVYLCVSSSVYTEAFFGQGTRLTVV.

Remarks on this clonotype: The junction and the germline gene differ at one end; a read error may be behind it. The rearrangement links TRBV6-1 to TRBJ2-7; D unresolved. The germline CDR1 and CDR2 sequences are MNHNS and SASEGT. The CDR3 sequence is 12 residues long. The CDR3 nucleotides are TGTGCCAGCAGTGACCCCGCGTCCGAGGAGTACTTC. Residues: CASSDPASEEYF.

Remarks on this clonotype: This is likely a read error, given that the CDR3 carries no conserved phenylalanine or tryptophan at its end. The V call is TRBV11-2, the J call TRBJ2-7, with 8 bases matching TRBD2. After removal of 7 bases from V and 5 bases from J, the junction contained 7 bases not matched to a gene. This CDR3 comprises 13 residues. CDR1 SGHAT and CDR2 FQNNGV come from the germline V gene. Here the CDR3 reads CASIPAGVDEQYS. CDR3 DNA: TGTGCCAGCATACCAGCGGGAGTTGACGAGCAGTACTCT.

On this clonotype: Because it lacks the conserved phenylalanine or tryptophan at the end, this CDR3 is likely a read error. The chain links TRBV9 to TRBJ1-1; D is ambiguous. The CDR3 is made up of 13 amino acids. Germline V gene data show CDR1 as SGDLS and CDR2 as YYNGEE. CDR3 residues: CANSVVENTEAFY. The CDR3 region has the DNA TGTGCCAACAGCGTAGTAGAGAACACTGAAGCTTTCTAT.

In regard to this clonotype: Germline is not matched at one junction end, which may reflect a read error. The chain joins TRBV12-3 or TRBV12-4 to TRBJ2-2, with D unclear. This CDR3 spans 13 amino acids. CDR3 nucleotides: TGTTCCAGCATCGAGAGGAACAGCGGGGAGCTGTTTTTT. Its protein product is CSSIERNSGELFF.

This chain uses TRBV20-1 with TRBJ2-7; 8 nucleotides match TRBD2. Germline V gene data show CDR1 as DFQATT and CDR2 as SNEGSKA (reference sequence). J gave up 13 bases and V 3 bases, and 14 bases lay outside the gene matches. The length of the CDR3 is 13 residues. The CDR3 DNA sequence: TGCAGTGCTAGCCGCAACGGGGGGGGGAGGCATTACTTC. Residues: CSASRNGGGRHYF.